These T cell receptor beta chains were read from a single sample in a study of T-cell reconstitution after alpha-beta-depleted transplantation in children. TCRdb processed the PCR reads anew with MiXCR; each CDR3 protein has one entry. The data contain 750,000 to 950,000 distinct CDR3 sequences, around 15% of them seen just once; the ten biggest clones take up approximately 5%. Sequenced here: PBMCs, mostly from graft donor cells, sampled 360 days after TCRalphabeta/CD19-depleted stem cell transplant. The receptors originated from a male patient between 5 and 17 years old who had a stem cell transplant for acute lymphoblastic leukemia, so the T cells may come from the graft donor. The CDR3 runs from the conserved cysteine through the conserved F or W. The D gene is left open where the match is weak. Not every row has a clone size; where given, it reads once, few, many or a size class.

clone_size: -; j_call: TRBJ1-6; v_call: TRBV7-3; d_call: -; cdr3_aa: CASSLTSGFNSPLHF; cdr3_nt: TGTGCCAGCAGCTTAACGAGTGGCTTTAATTCACCCCTCCACTTT
clone_size: -; j_call: TRBJ2-7; v_call: TRBV5-1; d_call: -; cdr3_aa: CASSGRTQGDYEQYF; cdr3_nt: TGCGCCAGCAGCGGACGGACCCAAGGCGATTACGAGCAGTACTTC
clone_size: few; j_call: TRBJ2-3; v_call: TRBV12-3/TRBV12-4; d_call: TRBD1; cdr3_aa: CASRRTGPSTDTQYF; cdr3_nt: TGTGCCAGCAGAAGGACAGGTCCTAGCACAGATACGCAGTATTTT
clone_size: few; j_call: TRBJ2-7; v_call: TRBV7-6; d_call: -; cdr3_aa: CASRGGPGYEQYF; cdr3_nt: TGTGCCAGCAGAGGCGGTCCGGGGTACGAGCAGTACTTC
clone_size: many; j_call: TRBJ2-7; v_call: TRBV5-1; d_call: TRBD1; cdr3_aa: CASSFRTGTGIYEQYF; cdr3_nt: TGCGCCAGCAGCTTTAGAACCGGGACAGGGATATACGAGCAGTACTTC
clone_size: few; j_call: TRBJ2-1; v_call: TRBV29-1; d_call: -; cdr3_aa: CSVEEGGNEQFF; cdr3_nt: TGCAGCGTTGAGGAAGGGGGGAATGAGCAGTTCTTC
clone_size: -; j_call: TRBJ2-3; v_call: TRBV20-1; d_call: TRBD2; cdr3_aa: CSARGLAGWTDTQYF; cdr3_nt: TGCAGTGCTCGGGGACTAGCGGGATGGACAGATACGCAGTATTTT
clone_size: -; j_call: TRBJ2-1; v_call: TRBV27; d_call: -; cdr3_aa: CASKSRSFQINEQFF; cdr3_nt: TGTGCCAGCAAAAGTCGTTCCTTTCAAATTAATGAGCAGTTCTTC
clone_size: few; j_call: TRBJ2-1; v_call: TRBV29-1; d_call: -; cdr3_aa: CSVEWGYNEQFF; cdr3_nt: TGCAGCGTTGAGTGGGGGTACAATGAGCAGTTCTTC
clone_size: few; j_call: TRBJ2-1; v_call: TRBV4-1; d_call: TRBD2; cdr3_aa: CASSLQGLAGVDEQFF; cdr3_nt: TGCGCCAGCAGCCTCCAGGGGCTAGCGGGAGTTGATGAGCAGTTCTTC
clone_size: few; j_call: TRBJ2-7; v_call: TRBV7-9; d_call: -; cdr3_aa: CASMVGAGYEQYF; cdr3_nt: TGTGCCAGCATGGTGGGGGCGGGATACGAGCAGTACTTC
clone_size: -; j_call: TRBJ2-1; v_call: TRBV6-5; d_call: -; cdr3_aa: CASSYSLGRPYNEQFF; cdr3_nt: TGTGCCAGCAGTTACTCTTTGGGCAGGCCCTACAATGAGCAGTTCTTC
clone_size: few; j_call: TRBJ1-1; v_call: TRBV29-1; d_call: -; cdr3_aa: CSGGRPANTEAFF; cdr3_nt: TGCAGCGGCGGGCGCCCGGCGAACACTGAAGCTTTCTTT
clone_size: many; j_call: TRBJ1-1; v_call: TRBV6-5; d_call: TRBD1; cdr3_aa: CASISNRDSLPILNTEAFF; cdr3_nt: TGTGCCAGCATTTCCAACCGGGACAGCCTCCCCATCTTAAACACTGAAGCTTTCTTT
clone_size: few; j_call: TRBJ2-7; v_call: TRBV5-1; d_call: -; cdr3_aa: CASSLGLVGISYEQYF; cdr3_nt: TGCGCCAGCAGCTTGGGACTAGTCGGGATCTCCTACGAGCAGTACTTC
clone_size: many; j_call: TRBJ2-5; v_call: TRBV5-1; d_call: TRBD2; cdr3_aa: CASQPHGGGQETQYF; cdr3_nt: TGCGCCAGCCAACCCCATGGCGGGGGTCAAGAGACCCAGTACTTC
clone_size: -; j_call: TRBJ1-1; v_call: TRBV7-6; d_call: -; cdr3_aa: CASSLVPVRAELNTEAFF; cdr3_nt: TGTGCCAGCAGCTTAGTACCGGTGAGGGCTGAACTGAACACTGAAGCTTTCTTT
clone_size: many; j_call: TRBJ2-1; v_call: TRBV5-1; d_call: TRBD2; cdr3_aa: CASSFFLAGGLNEQFF; cdr3_nt: TGCGCCAGCAGCTTCTTTCTAGCGGGAGGGCTCAATGAGCAGTTCTTC
clone_size: -; j_call: TRBJ1-3; v_call: TRBV11-1; d_call: -; cdr3_aa: CASTPLGGRVGLPGNTIYF; cdr3_nt: TGTGCCAGCACCCCTCTGGGGGGCAGGGTTGGCCTACCTGGAAACACCATATATTTT
clone_size: few; j_call: TRBJ2-2; v_call: TRBV12-3/TRBV12-4; d_call: -; cdr3_aa: CASSYRERTGELFF; cdr3_nt: TGTGCCAGCAGTTACAGGGAAAGAACCGGGGAGCTGTTTTTT
clone_size: few; j_call: TRBJ2-5; v_call: TRBV30; d_call: -; cdr3_aa: CAWSVTQTQYF; cdr3_nt: TGTGCCTGGAGTGTAACGCAGACCCAGTACTTC
clone_size: few; j_call: TRBJ2-4; v_call: TRBV29-1; d_call: -; cdr3_aa: CSVDSGLAKNIQYF; cdr3_nt: TGCAGCGTTGATTCGGGGTTGGCCAAAAACATTCAGTACTTC